Below, 25 T cell receptor beta chains from the same sample are listed, as sequenced in a study of blood T cells in healthy people across ages. Through a sample-barcoded 5' primer and a J-beta primer mix, a second PCR was run for roughly 6 to 11 cycles. TCRdb ran MiXCR on the 5' RACE reads and lists one entry per CDR3 protein. In the table there are about 1,400,000 distinct CDR3 sequences, around 42% of which are singletons. Sequencing used blood. The origin of the receptors is a woman aged 18-29 years in good health.

This rearrangement joins TRBV29-1 to TRBJ1-6; D uncertain. Trimming took off 6 bases at V and 10 bases at J, with 4 bases between the two ends. CDR1 is SQVTM, CDR2 ANQGSEA, per germline. The CDR3 sequence is 9 residues long. CDR3 nucleotides: TGCAGCGTCCAGTCACCCCTCCACTTT. Its protein product is CSVQSPLHF.

The chain is built from TRBV10-3 and TRBJ2-4; TRBD1 matches 8 bases. This CDR3 comprises 17 residues. With 3 bases clipped from V and 1 base from J, the junction kept 8 bases outside the gene matches. Germline CDR1 and CDR2: ENHRY and SYGVKD. Here the CDR3 DNA reads TGTGCCATCAGTGATCTAGTCCAGGGGGCGGCCAAAAACATTCAGTACTTC. Amino acid sequence: CAISDLVQGAAKNIQYF.

The table lists this clonotype with many counts. J is TRBJ1-5 and V is TRBV27; TRBD1 matches at 7 bases. CDR1 MNHEY and CDR2 SMNVEV come from the germline V gene (reference sequence). This CDR3 comprises 17 residues. Trimming at V came to 5 bases and at J to 4 bases, leaving 14 bases not matched to a gene. The CDR3 spells CASSRGGGGLTNQPQHF. Written as DNA, the CDR3 is TGTGCCAGCAGTAGGGGAGGGGGCGGCCTGACTAATCAGCCCCAGCATTTT.

The chain uses TRBV2 and TRBJ2-7; no reliable D call. The V gene's germline CDR1 is SNHLY and CDR2 FYNNEI. The CDR3 totals 16 residues. V was clipped by 4 bases and J by 5 bases, with 21 bases between them. In DNA form, the CDR3 reads TGTGCCAGCAGTGGAAGTCCTTCCGTCTCCGACGACGAGCAGTACTTC. Its translation is CASSGSPSVSDDEQYF.

The chain recombines TRBV5-1 with TRBJ2-5; no clear D. The DNA end is a closer match to TRBJ2-1, so the J assignment may be wrong. Germline CDR1 is SGHRS and CDR2 is YFSETQ. The CDR3 is 14 amino acids. This chain's CDR3 is CASRPLGSEETQFF. The CDR3 DNA reads as TGCGCCAGCAGACCTCTTGGCAGCGAAGAGACCCAGTTCTTC.

The J gene is TRBJ2-4, the V gene TRBV25-1, with TRBD2 as a possible D gene (6 bases). The length of the CDR3 is 10 residues. Germline values: CDR1 MGHDK, CDR2 SYGVNS. The ends were cut back, 8 bases at V and 13 bases at J, with 12 bases in the middle. CDR3 nucleotides: TGTGCCAGCGCGAGGAGGGAGCAGTACTTC. It specifies CASARREQYF.

V and J are TRBV27 and TRBJ2-7, with D perhaps matching TRBD2 (7 bases). V shed 3 bases and J shed 4 bases, with 19 bases lying between them. The CDR3 length is 16 residues. CDR1 is MNHEY, CDR2 SMNVEV, per germline (reference sequence). The CDR3 is CASSLSARGGRYEQYF. In DNA form, the CDR3 reads TGTGCCAGCAGTTTGAGTGCCAGGGGAGGGCGGTACGAGCAGTACTTC.

There are many counts of this clonotype. The V gene is TRBV5-8, the J gene TRBJ2-3; 10 nucleotides agree with TRBD2. The CDR3 contains 16 residues. V trimming: 4 bases; J trimming: 1 base; junction bases outside the gene matches: 6. From germline, CDR1 is SGHTS and CDR2 YDEGEE. CDR3 in DNA: TGTGCCAGCAGCCAGACCCTAGCGGGGGGCACAGATACGCAGTATTTT. It codes for CASSQTLAGGTDTQYF.

The chain carries TRBV5-5 and TRBJ2-3; the D gene could be TRBD1 or TRBD2 (5 bases each). The germline CDR1 and CDR2 sequences are SGHKS and YYEKEE (reference sequence). The CDR3 length is 15 residues. V lost 3 bases to trimming and J lost 3 bases, with 14 bases between them. The CDR3 region is CASSWEGTDTDTQYF. The CDR3 bases are TGTGCCAGCAGCTGGGAAGGGACGGATACAGATACGCAGTATTTT.

There are a few counts of this clonotype. The rearrangement uses TRBV12-3 or TRBV12-4 and TRBJ2-1; D is uncertain. Trimming cost V 8 bases and J 6 bases, with 11 bases left between them. This CDR3 region has 12 residues. DNA of the CDR3: TGTGCCAGCGGTGGGCATGGCAATGAGCAGTTCTTC. Translated: CASGGHGNEQFF.

This clonotype is a singleton in its sample. At one boundary the junction diverges from the germline segment, which might be a read error. The chain combines TRBV29-1 with TRBJ2-3, with D possibly matching TRBD2 (7 bases). This CDR3 comprises 15 residues. CDR1 SQVTM and CDR2 ANQGSEA come from the germline V gene. The CDR3 reads CNVDGGAQSTDTQYF. CDR3 sequence (DNA): TGCAACGTTGATGGGGGGGCGCAAAGCACAGATACGCAGTATTTT.

The CDR3 protein is CASSQRDSSTDTQYF. CDR3 sequence (DNA): TGTGCCAGCAGCCAAAGGGACAGTAGCACAGATACGCAGTATTTT. The V call is TRBV6-5, the J call TRBJ2-3; the match to TRBD1 covers 7 bases. The CDR3 is 15 residues long. V shed 6 bases, J shed 0 bases, and the junction held 6 bases outside the gene matches. Germline CDR1 and CDR2: MNHEY and SVGAGI.

The chain employs TRBV28 and TRBJ2-7; D gene uncertain. The CDR3 contains 14 residues. Germline CDR1 reads MDHEN; CDR2 reads SYDVKM. The V end lost 2 bases, the J end lost 2 bases, and 10 bases lay between the germline ends. CDR3 loop: CASSLRRSAYEQYF. CDR3 nucleotides: TGTGCCAGCAGTTTACGGCGGAGTGCCTACGAGCAGTACTTC.

In its sample, this clonotype was seen a few times. The V gene is TRBV20-1, the J gene TRBJ2-7, with D possibly being TRBD2 (5 bases). CDR1 is DFQATT and CDR2 is SNEGSKA in the germline V gene (reference sequence). Trimming stripped 0 bases from V and 3 bases from J, with 12 bases between. This CDR3 comprises 14 residues. CDR3 sequence reads: CSAREAGDHYEQYF. CDR3 DNA: TGCAGTGCTAGAGAGGCGGGCGATCACTACGAGCAGTACTTC.

V gene TRBV27 combines with J gene TRBJ2-5, with D tentatively TRBD1 (5 bases). The germline gives CDR1 MNHEY, CDR2 SMNVEV (reference sequence). V lost 6 bases and J lost 4, with 18 bases in between. The CDR3 runs 15 residues. The CDR3 DNA follows: TGTGCCAGCAGCCCTTCCCCAGGGTGGGGAGAGACCCAGTACTTC. Translation gives CASSPSPGWGETQYF.

In the case of this clonotype: This may stem from a read error, because a much larger clone lies one nucleotide away. This chain connects TRBV10-3 to TRBJ2-3; no firm D call. CDR3 length: 13 residues. Per the germline V gene, CDR1 is ENHRY and CDR2 is SYGVKD. CDR3 DNA: TGTGCCATCAGCTCCGGTGCCACAGATACGCGGTATTTT. This gives the protein CAISSGATDTRYF.

The chain links TRBV10-3 to TRBJ1-5; perhaps TRBD1 as D (5 bases). Germline CDR1 reads ENHRY; CDR2 reads SYGVKD. The CDR3 extends over 14 amino acids. CDR3 loop: CASRMGEGKEPQHF. In DNA, the CDR3 is TGTGCTTCTAGAATGGGGGAGGGGAAGGAGCCCCAGCATTTT.

The chain is built from TRBV5-6 and TRBJ2-1, with TRBD2 as a possible D gene (6 bases). The CDR3 is 15 residues long. The V end was cut by 0 bases, the J end by 4 bases, with 11 bases between. Germline values: CDR1 SGHDT, CDR2 YYEEEE. CDR3 bases: TGTGCCAGCAGCTTGGGCGGGGTCTTATACAATGAGCAGTTCTTC. Its protein is CASSLGGVLYNEQFF.

The chain links TRBV20-1 to TRBJ2-5; TRBD1 is a possible D gene (5 bases). Germline assignment: CDR1 DFQATT and CDR2 SNEGSKA (reference sequence). Trimming cost V 6 bases and J 0 bases, with 17 bases left between them. The CDR3 spans 15 residues. CDR3 DNA: TGCAGTGCCTCACCCCAGGGATCGTACCAAGAGACCCAGTACTTC. This gives the protein CSASPQGSYQETQYF.

This chain connects TRBV12-3 or TRBV12-4 to TRBJ2-1, with 16 bases identical to TRBD2. The J call may not be correct, given that the DNA end is closer to TRBJ2-7. The CDR3 has 18 residues. This chain's CDR3 is CASSLEGLAGGLHNEQYF. The CDR3 DNA sequence: TGTGCCAGCAGTTTAGAGGGACTAGCGGGAGGGCTTCACAATGAGCAGTACTTC.

This clonotype has only a few counts. The V and J genes are TRBV5-5 and TRBJ1-5; D is unresolved. The germline V and J ends were trimmed by 4 bases and 2 bases, with 10 bases remaining between them. The germline CDR1 and CDR2 sequences are SGHKS and YYEKEE (reference sequence). The CDR3 sequence is 14 residues long. The CDR3 DNA reads TGTGCCAGCAGCACCGAACCAGGCAATCAGCCCCAGCATTTT. It yields the protein CASSTEPGNQPQHF. The complete variable domain, with remaining parts taken from reference TRBV5-5 and TRBJ1-5, reads DAGVTQSPTHLIKTRGQQVTLRCSPISGHKSVSWYQQVLGQGPQFIFQYYEKEERGRGNFPDRFSARQFPNYSSELNVNALLLGDSALYLCASSTEPGNQPQHFGDGTRLSIL.

The chain uses TRBV18 and TRBJ2-5; D unclear. Per the germline V gene, CDR1 is KGHSH and CDR2 is LQKENI. The CDR3 loop spans 14 amino acids. V shed 0 bases and J shed 2 bases, with 7 bases lying between them. Written as DNA, the CDR3 is TGTGCCAGCTCACCACCGTCGGCACAAGAGACCCAGTACTTC. Translation gives CASSPPSAQETQYF.

The V gene is TRBV9, the J gene TRBJ2-7, with D possibly matching TRBD1 (6 bases). Germline loops: CDR1 SGDLS, CDR2 YYNGEE. Trimming stripped 2 bases from V and 7 bases from J, with 22 bases between. This CDR3 is 16 amino acids long. CDR3 region: CASSVQGLDINNEQYF. CDR3 nucleotides: TGTGCCAGCAGCGTGCAGGGGTTGGATATAAACAATGAGCAGTACTTC. The variable domain in full, completed from reference TRBV9 and TRBJ2-7, reads DSGVTQTPKHLITATGQRVTLRCSPRSGDLSVYWYQQSLDQGLQFLIQYYNGEERAKGNILERFSAQQFPDLHSELNLSSLELGDSALYFCASSVQGLDINNEQYFGPGTRLTVT.

This clonotype was picked up a small number of times. The V gene is TRBV20-1, the J gene TRBJ2-5; D may be TRBD2 (5 bases). This CDR3 spans 15 amino acids. V lost 1 base and J 4 bases, leaving 16 bases between the germline ends. Looked up from germline, CDR1 is DFQATT and CDR2 is SNEGSKA (reference sequence). CDR3 residues: CSARAGGADGETQYF. CDR3 nucleotide sequence: TGCAGTGCTAGAGCTGGAGGTGCGGACGGAGAGACCCAGTACTTC.

The rearrangement links TRBV27 to TRBJ2-7; D is unresolved. Germline V gene sequence: CDR1 MNHEY, CDR2 SMNVEV (reference sequence). The CDR3 runs 16 residues. The V end lost 2 bases, the J end lost 1 base, and 15 bases lay between the germline ends. The CDR3 loop reads CASSLLRPIDSYEQYF. The CDR3 nucleotides are TGTGCCAGCAGTTTACTCCGGCCCATCGATTCCTACGAGCAGTACTTC.